This TCR beta chain was sequenced during a study of regulatory T cells in long-lasting Graves disease. Study observations and caveats: Persistent disease was characterized by preferential usage of TRBV28, TRBJ1-2 and TRBJ2-5. Newly diagnosed patients had higher TCR diversity than persistent Graves' patients did.

HTBI primers from iRepertoire and Arm-PCR of CDR3 regions yielded the TCR beta libraries. Via MiXCR, TCRdb re-called the multiplex PCR reads, giving one row per CDR3 protein. The sample includes approximately 400,000 distinct CDR3 sequences, 14% to 15% seen only once; the top ten take over 15%. Noted time point: newly diagnosed GD, antithyroid drugs for less than 3 months. RNA from PBMCs was the source of the TCR library. As regards this clonotype: Antigen: not known.

CDR3 size: 13 residues. Deletions cut 5 bases from V and 0 bases from J, with 7 bases between. CDR1 is SGHTA and CDR2 is FQGNSA in the germline V gene. The sample also formed part of further work on T cells in Graves' hyperthyroidism and ophthalmopathy. From that second work: Patients between 18 and 65 years old had hyperthyroidism, newly diagnosed and lasting under 2 months. The TCR CDR3 was amplified in a first-round RT-PCR using the HTBI primer set.

The sequence was obtained from a woman aged 30 to 39 with Graves disease. The sample consisted of peripheral blood mononuclear cells (PBMCs), taken at new diagnosis, from a patient treated with antithyroid drugs. The chain uses TRBV7-2 and TRBJ1-1, with D uncertain. DNA for the CDR3: TGTGCCAGCAGCCCGCACTTGAACACTGAAGCTTTCTTT. It is translated as CASSPHLNTEAFF.